This T cell receptor (beta chain) was sequenced during a study of T cell responses to AZD1222 COVID-19 vaccine. This CDR3 spans 12 amino acids. CDR1 is SGHTA and CDR2 is FQGNSA in the germline V gene. The ends were cut back, 1 base at V and 5 bases at J, with 5 bases in the middle. Assay used: immunoSEQ multiplex PCR; TCRdb lists only in-frame clones, some missing. The data show 80,000 to 90,000 clones, about 92% seen once. Sample: peripheral blood, taken on day 0 of AZD1222 vaccination. The source is an adult in good health. This rearrangement joins TRBV7-2 to TRBJ2-5; D is undetermined. CDR3 DNA sequence: TGTGCCAGCAGCTTAGATCTGGAGACCCAGTACTTC. Translated, it gives CASSLDLETQYF.